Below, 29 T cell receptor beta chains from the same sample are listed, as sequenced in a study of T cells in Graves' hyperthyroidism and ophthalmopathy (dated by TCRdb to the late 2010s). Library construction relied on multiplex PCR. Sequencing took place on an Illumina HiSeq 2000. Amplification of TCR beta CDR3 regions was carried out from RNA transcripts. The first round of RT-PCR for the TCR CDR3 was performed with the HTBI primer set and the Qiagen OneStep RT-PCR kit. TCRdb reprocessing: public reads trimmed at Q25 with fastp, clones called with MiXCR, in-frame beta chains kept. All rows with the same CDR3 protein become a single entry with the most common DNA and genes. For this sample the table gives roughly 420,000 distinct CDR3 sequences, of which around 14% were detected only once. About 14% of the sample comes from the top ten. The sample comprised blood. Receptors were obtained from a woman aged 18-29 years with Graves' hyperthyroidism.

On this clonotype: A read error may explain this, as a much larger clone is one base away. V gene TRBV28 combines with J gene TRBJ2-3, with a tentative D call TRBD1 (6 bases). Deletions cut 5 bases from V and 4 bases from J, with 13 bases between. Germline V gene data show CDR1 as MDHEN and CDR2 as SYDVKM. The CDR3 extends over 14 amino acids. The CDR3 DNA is TGTGCCAGCAGTCCCCTCAACAGGGCAGATACGCAGTATTTT. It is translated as CASSPLNRADTQYF. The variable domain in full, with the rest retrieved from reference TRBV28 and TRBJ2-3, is DVKVTQSSRYLVKRTGEKVFLECVQDMDHENMFWYRQDPGLGLRLIYFSYDVKMKEKGDIPEGYSVSREKKERFSLILESASTNQTSMYLCASSPLNRADTQYFGPGTRLTVL.

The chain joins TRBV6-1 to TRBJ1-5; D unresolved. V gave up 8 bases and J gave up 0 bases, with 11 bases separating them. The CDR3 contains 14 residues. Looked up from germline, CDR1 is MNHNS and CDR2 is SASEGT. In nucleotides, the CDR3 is TGTGCCAGCGGAGGGTCTTATAGCAATCAGCCCCAGCATTTT. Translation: CASGGSYSNQPQHF.

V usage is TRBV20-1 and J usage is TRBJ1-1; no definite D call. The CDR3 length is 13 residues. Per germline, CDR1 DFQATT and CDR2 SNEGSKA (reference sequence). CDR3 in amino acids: CSFLADMNTEAFF. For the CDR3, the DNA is TGCAGCTTCTTAGCAGATATGAACACTGAAGCTTTCTTT.

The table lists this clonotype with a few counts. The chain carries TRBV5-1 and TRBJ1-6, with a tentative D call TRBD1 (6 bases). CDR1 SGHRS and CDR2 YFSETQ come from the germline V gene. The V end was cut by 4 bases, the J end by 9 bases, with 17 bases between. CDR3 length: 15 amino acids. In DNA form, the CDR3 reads TGCGCCAGCAGCACCTGGACGGGGGGCGGTTCACCCCTCCACTTT. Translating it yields CASSTWTGGGSPLHF.

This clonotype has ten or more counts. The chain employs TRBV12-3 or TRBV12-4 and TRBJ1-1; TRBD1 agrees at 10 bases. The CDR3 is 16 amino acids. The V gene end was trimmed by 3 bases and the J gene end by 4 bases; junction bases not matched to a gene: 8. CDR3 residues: CASSFGDRGFGTEAFF. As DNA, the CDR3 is TGTGCCAGCAGTTTTGGGGACAGGGGCTTCGGCACTGAAGCTTTCTTT.

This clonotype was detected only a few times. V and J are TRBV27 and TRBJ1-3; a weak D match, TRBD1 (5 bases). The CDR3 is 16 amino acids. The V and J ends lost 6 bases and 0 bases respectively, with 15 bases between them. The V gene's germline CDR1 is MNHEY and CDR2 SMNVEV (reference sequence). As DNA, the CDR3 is TGTGCCAGCAGAAGGGGACGGACGAGCTCTGGAAACACCATATATTTT. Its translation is CASRRGRTSSGNTIYF.

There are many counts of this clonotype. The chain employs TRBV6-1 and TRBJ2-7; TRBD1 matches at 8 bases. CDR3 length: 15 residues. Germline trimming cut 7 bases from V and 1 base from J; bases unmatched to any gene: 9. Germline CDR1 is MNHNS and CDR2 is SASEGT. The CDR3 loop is CASKTTGDPSYEQYF. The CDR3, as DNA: TGTGCCAGCAAAACGACAGGGGATCCATCCTACGAGCAGTACTTC.

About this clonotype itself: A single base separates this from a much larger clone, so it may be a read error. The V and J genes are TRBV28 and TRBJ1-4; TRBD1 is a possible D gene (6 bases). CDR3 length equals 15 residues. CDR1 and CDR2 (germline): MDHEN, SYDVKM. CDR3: CASSERDTRREKLSF. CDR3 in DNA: TGTGCCAGCAGTGAGCGGGACACTCGCAGGGAAAAACTGTCTTTT.

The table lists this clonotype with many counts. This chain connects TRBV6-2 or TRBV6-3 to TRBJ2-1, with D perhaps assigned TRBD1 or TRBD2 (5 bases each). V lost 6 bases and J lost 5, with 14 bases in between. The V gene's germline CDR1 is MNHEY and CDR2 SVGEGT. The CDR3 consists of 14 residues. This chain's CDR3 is CASRPPGRNNEQFF. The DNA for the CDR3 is TGTGCCAGCAGGCCCCCGGGACGGAACAATGAGCAGTTCTTC.

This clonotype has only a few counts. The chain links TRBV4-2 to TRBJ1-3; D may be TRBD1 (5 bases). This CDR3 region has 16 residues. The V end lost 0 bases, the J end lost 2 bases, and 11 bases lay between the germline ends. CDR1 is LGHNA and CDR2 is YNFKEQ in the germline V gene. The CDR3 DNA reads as TGTGCCAGCAGCCAAGAATGGGGGACTACTGGAAACACCATATATTTT. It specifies CASSQEWGTTGNTIYF.

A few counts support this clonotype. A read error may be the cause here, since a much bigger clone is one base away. Written as DNA, the CDR3 is TGTGCCAGCAGTGCCAGAGGGATAGCCTTGATAACAGATACGCAGTATTTT. Translated, it gives CASSARGIALITDTQYF. The chain combines TRBV28 with TRBJ2-3; a weak D match, TRBD2 (5 bases). The CDR3 has 17 amino acids. Germline CDR1 MDHEN, CDR2 SYDVKM. V was trimmed by 5 bases and J by 3 bases, leaving 21 bases between them.

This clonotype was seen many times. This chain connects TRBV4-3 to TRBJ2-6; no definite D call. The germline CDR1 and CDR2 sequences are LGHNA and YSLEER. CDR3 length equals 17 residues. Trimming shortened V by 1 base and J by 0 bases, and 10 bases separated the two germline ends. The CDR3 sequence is CASSQATGGSGANVLTF. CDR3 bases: TGCGCCAGCAGCCAAGCGACGGGTGGCTCTGGGGCCAACGTCCTGACTTTC.

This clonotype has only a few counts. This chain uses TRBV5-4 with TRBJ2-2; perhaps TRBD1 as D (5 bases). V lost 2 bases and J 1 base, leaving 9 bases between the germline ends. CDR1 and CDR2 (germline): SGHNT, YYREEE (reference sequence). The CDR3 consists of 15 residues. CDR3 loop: CASSFLDRNTGELFF. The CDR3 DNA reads TGTGCCAGCAGCTTTCTTGACAGGAACACCGGGGAGCTGTTTTTT.

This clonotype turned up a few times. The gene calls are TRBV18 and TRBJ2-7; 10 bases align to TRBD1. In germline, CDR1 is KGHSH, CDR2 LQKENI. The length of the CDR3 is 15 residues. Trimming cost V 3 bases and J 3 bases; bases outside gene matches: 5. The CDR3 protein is CASSPRRTGGYEQYF. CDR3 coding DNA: TGTGCCAGCTCACCCCGCCGGACAGGGGGCTACGAGCAGTACTTC.

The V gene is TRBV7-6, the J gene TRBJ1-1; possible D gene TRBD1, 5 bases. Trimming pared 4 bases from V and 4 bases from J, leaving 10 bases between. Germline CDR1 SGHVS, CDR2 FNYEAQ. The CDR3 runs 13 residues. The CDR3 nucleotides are TGTGCCAGCAGCTCAGGGACCTCCACTGAAGCTTTCTTT. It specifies CASSSGTSTEAFF.

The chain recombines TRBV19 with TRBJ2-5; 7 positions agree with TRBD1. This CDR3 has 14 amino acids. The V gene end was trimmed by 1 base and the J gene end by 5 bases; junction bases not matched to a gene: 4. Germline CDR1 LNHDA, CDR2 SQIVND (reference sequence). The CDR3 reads CASSIGQGDETQYF. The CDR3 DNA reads TGTGCCAGTAGTATAGGACAGGGCGATGAGACCCAGTACTTC.

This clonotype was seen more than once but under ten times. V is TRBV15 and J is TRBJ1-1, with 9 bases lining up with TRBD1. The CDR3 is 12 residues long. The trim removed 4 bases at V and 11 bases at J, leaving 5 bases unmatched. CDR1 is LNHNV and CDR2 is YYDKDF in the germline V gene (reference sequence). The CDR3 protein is CATSKYDRGAFF. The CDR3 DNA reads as TGTGCCACCAGCAAGTATGACAGGGGGGCTTTCTTT.

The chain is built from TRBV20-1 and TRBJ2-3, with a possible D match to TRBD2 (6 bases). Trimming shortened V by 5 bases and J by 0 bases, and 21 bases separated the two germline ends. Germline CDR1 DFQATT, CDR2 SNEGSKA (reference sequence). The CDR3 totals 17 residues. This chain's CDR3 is CSAGGILAEPSTDTQYF. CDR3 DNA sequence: TGCAGTGCTGGGGGGATCTTAGCGGAGCCTAGCACAGATACGCAGTATTTT.

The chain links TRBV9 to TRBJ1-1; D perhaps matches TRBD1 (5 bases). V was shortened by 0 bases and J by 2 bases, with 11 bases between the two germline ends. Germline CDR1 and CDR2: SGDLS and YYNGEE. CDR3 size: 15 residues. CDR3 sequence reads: CASSVAGQPNTEAFF. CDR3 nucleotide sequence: TGTGCCAGCAGCGTAGCTGGACAACCAAACACTGAAGCTTTCTTT.

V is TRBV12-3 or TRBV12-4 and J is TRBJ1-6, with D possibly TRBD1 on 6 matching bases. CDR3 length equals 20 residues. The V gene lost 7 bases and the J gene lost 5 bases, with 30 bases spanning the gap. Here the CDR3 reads CASTRHDRFTLPGDNSPLHF. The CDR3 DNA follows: TGTGCCAGCACCAGACATGACAGGTTCACCCTCCCAGGGGATAATTCACCCCTCCACTTT.

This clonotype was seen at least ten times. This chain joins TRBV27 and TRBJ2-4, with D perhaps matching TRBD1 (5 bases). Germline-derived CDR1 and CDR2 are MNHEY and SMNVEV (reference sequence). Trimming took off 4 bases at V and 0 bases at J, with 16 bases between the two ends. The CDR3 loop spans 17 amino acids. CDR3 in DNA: TGTGCCAGCAGTTACCACAGGATCTGGGTAGCCAAAAACATTCAGTACTTC. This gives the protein CASSYHRIWVAKNIQYF.

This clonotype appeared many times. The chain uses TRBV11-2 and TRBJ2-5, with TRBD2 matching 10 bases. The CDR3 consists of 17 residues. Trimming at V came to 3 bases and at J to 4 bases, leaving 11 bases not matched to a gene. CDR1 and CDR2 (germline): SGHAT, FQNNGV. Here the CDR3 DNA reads TGTGCCAGCAGCTTTGCGACGAGCGGGGGGGCCTTAGAGACCCAGTACTTC. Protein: CASSFATSGGALETQYF.

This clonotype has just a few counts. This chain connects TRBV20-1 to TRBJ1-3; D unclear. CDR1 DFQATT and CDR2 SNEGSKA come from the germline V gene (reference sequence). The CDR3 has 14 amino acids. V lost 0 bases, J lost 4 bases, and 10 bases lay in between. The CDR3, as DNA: TGCAGTGCTAGAGATGGCAGGAGCGGAAACACCATATATTTT. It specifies CSARDGRSGNTIYF.

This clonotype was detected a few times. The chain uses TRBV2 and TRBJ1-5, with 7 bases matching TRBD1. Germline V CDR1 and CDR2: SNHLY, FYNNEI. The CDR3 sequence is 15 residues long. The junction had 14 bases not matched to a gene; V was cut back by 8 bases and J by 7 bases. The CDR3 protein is CASSAEQGSRQPQHF. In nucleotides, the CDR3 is TGTGCCAGCTCGGCGGAACAGGGGTCAAGACAGCCCCAGCATTTT.

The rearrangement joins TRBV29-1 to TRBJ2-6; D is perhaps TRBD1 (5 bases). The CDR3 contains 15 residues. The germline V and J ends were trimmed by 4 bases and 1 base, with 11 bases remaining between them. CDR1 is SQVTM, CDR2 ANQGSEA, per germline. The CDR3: CSVGGAPSGANVLTF. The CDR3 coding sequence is TGCAGCGTTGGTGGGGCCCCTTCTGGGGCCAACGTCCTGACTTTC. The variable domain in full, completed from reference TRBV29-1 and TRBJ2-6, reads SAVISQKPSRDICQRGTSLTIQCQVDSQVTMMFWYRQQPGQSLTLIATANQGSEATYESGFVIDKFPISRPNLTFSTLTVSNMSPEDSSIYLCSVGGAPSGANVLTFGAGSRLTVL.

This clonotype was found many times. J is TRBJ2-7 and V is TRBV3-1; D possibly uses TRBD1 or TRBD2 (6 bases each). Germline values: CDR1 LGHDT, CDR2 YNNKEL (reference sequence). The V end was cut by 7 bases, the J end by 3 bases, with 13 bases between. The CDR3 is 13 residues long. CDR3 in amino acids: CASTRGRNYEQYF. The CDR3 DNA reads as TGTGCCAGCACTCGGGGGCGAAACTACGAGCAGTACTTC.

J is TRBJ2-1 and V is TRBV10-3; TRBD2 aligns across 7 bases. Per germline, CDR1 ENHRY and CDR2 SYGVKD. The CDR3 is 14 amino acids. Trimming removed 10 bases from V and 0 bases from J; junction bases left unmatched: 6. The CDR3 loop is CATGGSDSYNEQFF. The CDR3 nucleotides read TGTGCCACCGGCGGGAGTGACTCCTACAATGAGCAGTTCTTC.

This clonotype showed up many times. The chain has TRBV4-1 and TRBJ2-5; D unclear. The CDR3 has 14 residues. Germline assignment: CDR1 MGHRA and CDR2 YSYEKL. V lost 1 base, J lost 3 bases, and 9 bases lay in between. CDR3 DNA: TGCGCCAGCAGCCAAGTAGGGTCCGAAGAGACCCAGTACTTC. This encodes CASSQVGSEETQYF.

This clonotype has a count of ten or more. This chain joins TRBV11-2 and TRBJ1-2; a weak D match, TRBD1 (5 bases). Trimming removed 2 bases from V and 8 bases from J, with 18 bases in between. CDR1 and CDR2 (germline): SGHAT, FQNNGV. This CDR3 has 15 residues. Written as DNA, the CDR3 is TGTGCCAGCAGCTTAACAACCGGGGGGTTGTACGGCTACACCTTC. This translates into CASSLTTGGLYGYTF.